This T cell receptor beta chain comes out of a study of T cell repertoires in cytomegalovirus infection. Across the study: Indications of both CMV infection and matching HLA type were provided by public TCR beta signatures.

This clonotype occurred many times. The antigen is undetermined. Each CDR3 protein is one row after TCRdb ran MiXCR on the reads. Here the sample spans approximately 770,000 distinct CDR3 sequences, roughly 29% being singletons. There are 18 residues in the CDR3. Germline V gives CDR1 SEHNR, CDR2 FQNEAQ (reference sequence). The trim removed 0 bases at V and 3 bases at J, leaving 12 bases unmatched. Study-level results: In two of eight donors, the top clonotype was HLA-C-restricted CMV-specific.

The rearrangement links TRBV7-9 to TRBJ1-1; 8 bases fit TRBD1. This clonotype was sampled from a human donor in good health (CMV status not recorded). Some clones in this sample may be carry-over from other donors' samples. This sample comprised cultured CD8+ T cells from PBMCs, obtained from culture after CMV antigen stimulation. CDR3 coding DNA: TGTGCCAGCAGCTTAGCGCTCGGGCAGGGGGCGAGGGACACTGAAGCTTTCTTT. As protein: CASSLALGQGARDTEAFF.